This T cell receptor (beta chain) was observed in a study of early T cells in non-severe SARS-CoV-2 infection. TCRdb ran MiXCR on the 5' RACE reads and lists one entry per CDR3 protein. The sample has tens of thousands of distinct CDR3 sequences, around 6% seen once. This clonotype was picked up many times. Sequencing input: whole blood. This receptor was identified in an adult who was a healthcare worker with PCR-confirmed SARS-CoV-2 infection or an uninfected control (not recorded which).

Here the CDR3 reads CASSKSRTRGRNYGYTF. In DNA, the CDR3 is TGTGCCAGCAGTAAATCTAGGACTCGAGGACGGAACTATGGCTACACCTTC. This chain uses TRBV6-5 with TRBJ1-2, with D unresolved. In germline, CDR1 is MNHEY, CDR2 SVGAGI. V was trimmed by 5 bases and J by 2 bases, leaving 21 bases between them. The CDR3 has 17 residues.